This TCR beta chain is drawn from a study of cytomegalovirus exposure and HLA in healthy donors. Findings and caveats of the study: Clusters of TCRs from the first cohort tended to co-occur in the roughly 120 validation repertoires (as a later analysis found).

On this clone: Its antigen is not known.

With V trimmed by 0 bases and J by 7 bases, 7 bases remained unmatched. CDR3 length: 16 residues. The germline gives CDR1 SGHRS, CDR2 YFSETQ. The repertoire was sequenced with immunoSEQ multiplex PCR; TCRdb's copy has only in-frame clones and lacks some. The repertoire holds approximately 220,000 clones, with just under 90% as singletons. Sequenced sample: PBMCs. V is TRBV5-1 and J is TRBJ1-4; TRBD1 aligns across 9 bases. The sequence came from a young man in good health and CMV-seronegative. The CDR3 region has the DNA TGCGCCAGCAGCTTGGCTAATACAGGGGGCGGTGAAAAACTGTTTTTT. Translating it yields CASSLANTGGGEKLFF.